Below, one T cell receptor (beta chain) is given with its context. This entry comes from a study of Ad26.COV2.S vaccination and SARS-CoV-2 variants. Assay used: immunoSEQ multiplex PCR; TCRdb lists only in-frame clones, some missing. The sample carries roughly 510,000 clones, about 83% recorded once. Treatment given: around 19 received Ad26.COV2.S at low or high dose, single or two shots; 5 received placebo; per-sample allocation not given. It was on day 63 after the first vaccine or placebo injection that samples were taken. V lost 5 bases and J lost 1, with 11 bases in between. Germline CDR1 is LNHDA and CDR2 is SQIVND (reference sequence). CDR3 length: 14 residues.

The receptor's source is a person between 18 and 65 years old who received the Ad26.COV2.S COVID-19 vaccine or a placebo. This material consisted of peripheral blood, taken in a trial of Ad26.COV2.S vaccine versus placebo. This chain joins TRBV19 and TRBJ1-2, with a tentative D call TRBD1 (6 bases). The CDR3: CASSPRTDNYGYTF. CDR3 coding DNA: TGTGCCAGTAGTCCCCGGACAGATAACTATGGCTACACCTTC.